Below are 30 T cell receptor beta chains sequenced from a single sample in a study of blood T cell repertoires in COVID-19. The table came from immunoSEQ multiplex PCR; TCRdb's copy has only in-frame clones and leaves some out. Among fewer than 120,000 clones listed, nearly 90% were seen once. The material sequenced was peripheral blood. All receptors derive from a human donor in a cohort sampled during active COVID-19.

CDR3 bases: TGCGCCAGCAGCCCCCCCGGCGGGAACTACGAGCAGTACTTC. Its protein is CASSPPGGNYEQYF. The chain combines TRBV5-1 with TRBJ2-7, with a possible D match to TRBD2 (6 bases). Germline CDR1 SGHRS, CDR2 YFSETQ. Trimming took off 4 bases at V and 3 bases at J, with 14 bases between the two ends. CDR3 length equals 14 residues.

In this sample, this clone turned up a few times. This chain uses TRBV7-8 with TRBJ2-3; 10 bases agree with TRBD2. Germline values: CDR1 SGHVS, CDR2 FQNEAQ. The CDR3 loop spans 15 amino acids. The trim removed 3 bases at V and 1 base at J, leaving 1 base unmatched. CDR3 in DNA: TGTGCCAGCAGCTTCGGGACTAGCGGCACAGATACGCAGTATTTT. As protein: CASSFGTSGTDTQYF.

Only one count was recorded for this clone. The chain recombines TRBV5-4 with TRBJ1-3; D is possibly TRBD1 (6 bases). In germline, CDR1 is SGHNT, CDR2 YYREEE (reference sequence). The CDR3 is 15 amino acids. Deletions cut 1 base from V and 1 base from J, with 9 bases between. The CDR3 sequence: CASSLTGTSGNTIYF. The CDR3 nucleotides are TGTGCCAGCAGCTTGACAGGGACGTCTGGAAACACCATATATTTT.

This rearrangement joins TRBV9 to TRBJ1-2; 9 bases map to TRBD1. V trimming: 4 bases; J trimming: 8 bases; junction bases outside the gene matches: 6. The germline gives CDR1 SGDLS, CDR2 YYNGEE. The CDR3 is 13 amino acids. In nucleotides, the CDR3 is TGTGCCAGCAGCCCCGGGGACAGGGAAGGCTACACCTTC. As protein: CASSPGDREGYTF.

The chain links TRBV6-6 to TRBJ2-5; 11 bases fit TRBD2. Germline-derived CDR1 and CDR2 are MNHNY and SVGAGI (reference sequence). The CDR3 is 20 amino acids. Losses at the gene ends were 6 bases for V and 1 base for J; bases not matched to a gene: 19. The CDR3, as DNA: TGTGCCAGCAGCTCAAGGACACCGGGACTAGCGGCGCCGTTCCAAGAGACCCAGTACTTC. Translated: CASSSRTPGLAAPFQETQYF.

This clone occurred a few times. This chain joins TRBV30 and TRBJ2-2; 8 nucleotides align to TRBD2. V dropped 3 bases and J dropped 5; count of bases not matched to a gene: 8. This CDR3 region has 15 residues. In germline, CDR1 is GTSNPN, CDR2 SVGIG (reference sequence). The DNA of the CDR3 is TGTGCCTGGAGGCGGGGGGAGTTGGGAACCGGGGAGCTGTTTTTT. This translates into CAWRRGELGTGELFF.

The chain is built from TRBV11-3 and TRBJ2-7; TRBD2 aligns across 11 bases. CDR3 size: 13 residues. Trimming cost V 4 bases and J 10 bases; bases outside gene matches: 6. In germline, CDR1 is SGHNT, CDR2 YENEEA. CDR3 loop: CASSSTTSGAQYF. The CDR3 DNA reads TGTGCCAGCAGCTCCACGACTAGCGGGGCCCAGTACTTC.

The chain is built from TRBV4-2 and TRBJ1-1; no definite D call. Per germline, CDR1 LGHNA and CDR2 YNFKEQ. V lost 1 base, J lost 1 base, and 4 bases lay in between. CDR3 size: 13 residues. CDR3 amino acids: CASSQGENTEAFF. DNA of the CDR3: TGTGCCAGCAGCCAAGGAGAGAACACTGAAGCTTTCTTT.

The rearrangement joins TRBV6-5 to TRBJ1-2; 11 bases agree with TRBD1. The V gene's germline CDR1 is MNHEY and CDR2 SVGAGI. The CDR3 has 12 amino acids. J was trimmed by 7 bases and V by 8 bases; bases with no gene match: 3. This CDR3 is CASGTGGLGYTF. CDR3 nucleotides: TGTGCCAGCGGGACAGGGGGACTTGGCTACACCTTC.

This CDR3 reads CASSRARGGGNTIYF. In DNA, the CDR3 is TGTGCCAGCAGCCGGGCCAGGGGTGGTGGAAACACCATATATTTT. The genes are TRBV5-5 and TRBJ1-3, with a weak D call TRBD1 (6 bases). V lost 4 bases, J lost 3 bases, and 14 bases lay in between. This CDR3 region has 15 residues. Germline V gene data show CDR1 as SGHKS and CDR2 as YYEKEE (reference sequence).

CDR3 sequence reads: CASSLPGENGELFF. The CDR3 nucleotides are TGCGCCAGCAGCTTGCCAGGGGAGAACGGGGAGCTGTTTTTT. The V and J genes are TRBV5-1 and TRBJ2-2; possibly TRBD1 for D (6 bases). Germline CDR1 reads SGHRS; CDR2 reads YFSETQ. The CDR3 has 14 amino acids. V lost 1 base to trimming and J lost 7 bases, with 11 bases between them.

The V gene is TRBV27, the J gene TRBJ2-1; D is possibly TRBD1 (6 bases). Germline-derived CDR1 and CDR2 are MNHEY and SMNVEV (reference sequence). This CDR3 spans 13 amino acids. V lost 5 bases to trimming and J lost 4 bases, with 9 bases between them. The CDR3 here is CASSLTGYNEQFF. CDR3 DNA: TGTGCCAGCAGTCTGACAGGATACAATGAGCAGTTCTTC.

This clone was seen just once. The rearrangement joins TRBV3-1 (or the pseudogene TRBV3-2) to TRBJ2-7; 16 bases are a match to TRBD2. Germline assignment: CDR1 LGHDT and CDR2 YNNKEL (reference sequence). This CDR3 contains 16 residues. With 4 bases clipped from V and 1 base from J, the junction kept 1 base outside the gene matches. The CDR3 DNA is TGTGCCAGCAGCCCGGGACTAGCGGGAGGGTCCTACGAGCAGTACTTC. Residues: CASSPGLAGGSYEQYF.

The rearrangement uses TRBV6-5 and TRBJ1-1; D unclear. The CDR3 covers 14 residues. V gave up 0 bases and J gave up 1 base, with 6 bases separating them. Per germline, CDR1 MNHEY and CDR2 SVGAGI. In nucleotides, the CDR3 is TGTGCCAGCAGTTACTCCTATGAGAACACTGAAGCTTTCTTT. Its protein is CASSYSYENTEAFF.

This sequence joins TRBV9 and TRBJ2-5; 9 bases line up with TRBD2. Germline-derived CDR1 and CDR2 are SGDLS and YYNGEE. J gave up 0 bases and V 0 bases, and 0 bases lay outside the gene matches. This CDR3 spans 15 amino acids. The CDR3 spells CASSVGTSDQETQYF. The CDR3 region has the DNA TGTGCCAGCAGCGTAGGGACTAGCGACCAAGAGACCCAGTACTTC.

CDR3 residues: CASSKRSETGIEDTIYF. DNA of the CDR3: TGTGCCAGCAGTAAACGTAGCGAGACAGGGATTGAGGACACCATATATTTT. The V call is TRBV28, the J call TRBJ1-3; TRBD1 matches at 7 bases. V was pared by 5 bases and J by 8 bases, with 18 bases of the junction left unmatched. CDR3 length equals 17 residues. From germline, CDR1 is MDHEN and CDR2 SYDVKM.

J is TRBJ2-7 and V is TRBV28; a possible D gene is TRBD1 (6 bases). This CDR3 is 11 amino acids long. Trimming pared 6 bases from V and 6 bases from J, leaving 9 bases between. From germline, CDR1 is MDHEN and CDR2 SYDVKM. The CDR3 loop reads CASRSRGEQYF. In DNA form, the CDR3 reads TGTGCCAGCAGGTCCAGGGGCGAGCAGTACTTC.

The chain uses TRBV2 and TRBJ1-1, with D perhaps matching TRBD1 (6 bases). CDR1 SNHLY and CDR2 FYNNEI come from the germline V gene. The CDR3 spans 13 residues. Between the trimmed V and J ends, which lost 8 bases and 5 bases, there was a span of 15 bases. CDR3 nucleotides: TGTGCCAGCGGGAGACAGGTCCATACTGAAGCTTTCTTT. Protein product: CASGRQVHTEAFF.

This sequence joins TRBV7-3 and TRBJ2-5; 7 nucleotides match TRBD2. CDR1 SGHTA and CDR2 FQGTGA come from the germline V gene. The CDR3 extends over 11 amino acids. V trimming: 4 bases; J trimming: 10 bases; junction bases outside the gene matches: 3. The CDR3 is CASSSRGIQYF. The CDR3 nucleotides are TGTGCCAGCAGCTCGCGGGGGATCCAGTACTTC.

For the CDR3, the DNA is TGCGCCAGCAGCCGACAGGGGCCACAGAACACCGGGGAGCTGTTTTTT. This translates into CASSRQGPQNTGELFF. V gene TRBV5-1 combines with J gene TRBJ2-2; 8 positions agree with TRBD1. The V segment lost 4 bases and the J segment 1 base; nucleotides outside the gene matches: 6. Germline CDR1 SGHRS, CDR2 YFSETQ. The CDR3 runs to 16 residues.

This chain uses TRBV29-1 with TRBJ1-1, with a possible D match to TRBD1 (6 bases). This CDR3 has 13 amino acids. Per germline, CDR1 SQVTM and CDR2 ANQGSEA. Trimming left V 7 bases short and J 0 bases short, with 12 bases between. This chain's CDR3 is CSARQELNTEAFF. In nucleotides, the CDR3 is TGCAGCGCCAGACAGGAGCTGAACACTGAAGCTTTCTTT.

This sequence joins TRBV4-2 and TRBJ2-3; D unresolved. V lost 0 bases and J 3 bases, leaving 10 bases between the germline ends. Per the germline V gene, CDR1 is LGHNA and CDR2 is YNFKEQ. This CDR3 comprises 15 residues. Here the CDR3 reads CASSQDSPRTDTQYF. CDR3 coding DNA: TGTGCCAGCAGCCAAGATTCCCCCAGAACAGATACGCAGTATTTT.

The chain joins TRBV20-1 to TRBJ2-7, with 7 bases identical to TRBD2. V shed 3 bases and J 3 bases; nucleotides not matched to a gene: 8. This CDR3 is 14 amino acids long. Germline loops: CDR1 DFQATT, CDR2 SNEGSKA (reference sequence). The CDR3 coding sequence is TGCAGTGCTAGTGATGTTCCTAGCGGCTACGAGCAGTACTTC. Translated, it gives CSASDVPSGYEQYF.

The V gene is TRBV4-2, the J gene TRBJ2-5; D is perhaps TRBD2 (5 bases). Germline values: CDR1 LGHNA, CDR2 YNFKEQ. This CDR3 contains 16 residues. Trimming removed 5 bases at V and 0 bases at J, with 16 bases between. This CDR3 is CASSTAARSDQETQYF. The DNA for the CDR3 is TGTGCCAGCAGCACCGCGGCGCGTAGCGACCAAGAGACCCAGTACTTC.

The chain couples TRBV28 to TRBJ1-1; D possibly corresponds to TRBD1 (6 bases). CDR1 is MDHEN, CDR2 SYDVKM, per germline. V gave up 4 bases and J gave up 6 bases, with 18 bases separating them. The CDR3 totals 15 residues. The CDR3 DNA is TGTGCCAGCAGTTCTCCAGGGGCGGGCGGAGCTGAAGCTTTCTTT. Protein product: CASSSPGAGGAEAFF. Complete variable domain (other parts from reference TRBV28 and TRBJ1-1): DVKVTQSSRYLVKRTGEKVFLECVQDMDHENMFWYRQDPGLGLRLIYFSYDVKMKEKGDIPEGYSVSREKKERFSLILESASTNQTSMYLCASSSPGAGGAEAFFGQGTRLTVV.

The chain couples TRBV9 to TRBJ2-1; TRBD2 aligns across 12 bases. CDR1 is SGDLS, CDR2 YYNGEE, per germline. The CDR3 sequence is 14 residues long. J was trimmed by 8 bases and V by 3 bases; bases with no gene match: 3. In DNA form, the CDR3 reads TGTGCCAGCAGCGAGACTAGCGGGAGCCATGAGCAGTTCTTC. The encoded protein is CASSETSGSHEQFF.

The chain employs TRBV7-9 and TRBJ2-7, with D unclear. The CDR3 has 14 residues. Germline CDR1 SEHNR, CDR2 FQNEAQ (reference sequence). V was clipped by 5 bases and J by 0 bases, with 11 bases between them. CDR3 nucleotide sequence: TGTGCCAGCAGCAAACAAATCAGCTCCTACGAGCAGTACTTC. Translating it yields CASSKQISSYEQYF. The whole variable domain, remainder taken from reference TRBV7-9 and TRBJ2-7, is DTGVSQNPRHKITKRGQNVTFRCDPISEHNRLYWYRQTLGQGPEFLTYFQNEAQLEKSRLLSDRFSAERPKGSFSTLEIQRTEQGDSAMYLCASSKQISSYEQYFGPGTRLTVT.

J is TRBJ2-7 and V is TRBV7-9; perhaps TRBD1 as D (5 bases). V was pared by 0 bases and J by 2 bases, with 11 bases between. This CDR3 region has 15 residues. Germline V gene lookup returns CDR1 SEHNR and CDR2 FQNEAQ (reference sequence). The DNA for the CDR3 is TGTGCCAGCAGCTTAGCTGTTGGACAAGCCTACGAGCAGTACTTC. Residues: CASSLAVGQAYEQYF.

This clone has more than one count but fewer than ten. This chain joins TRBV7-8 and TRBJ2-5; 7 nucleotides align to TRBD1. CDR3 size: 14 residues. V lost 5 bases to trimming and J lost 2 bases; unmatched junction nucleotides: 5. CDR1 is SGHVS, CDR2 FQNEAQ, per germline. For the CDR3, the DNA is TGTGCCAGCAGCGCCCACAGGGGTCAAGAGACCCAGTACTTC. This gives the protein CASSAHRGQETQYF.

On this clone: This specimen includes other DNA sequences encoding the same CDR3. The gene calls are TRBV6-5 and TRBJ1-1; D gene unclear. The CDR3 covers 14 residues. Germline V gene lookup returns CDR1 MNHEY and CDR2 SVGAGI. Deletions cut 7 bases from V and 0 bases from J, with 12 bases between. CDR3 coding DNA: TGTGCCAGCACCAAACGGAGTATGAACACTGAAGCTTTCTTT. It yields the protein CASTKRSMNTEAFF.